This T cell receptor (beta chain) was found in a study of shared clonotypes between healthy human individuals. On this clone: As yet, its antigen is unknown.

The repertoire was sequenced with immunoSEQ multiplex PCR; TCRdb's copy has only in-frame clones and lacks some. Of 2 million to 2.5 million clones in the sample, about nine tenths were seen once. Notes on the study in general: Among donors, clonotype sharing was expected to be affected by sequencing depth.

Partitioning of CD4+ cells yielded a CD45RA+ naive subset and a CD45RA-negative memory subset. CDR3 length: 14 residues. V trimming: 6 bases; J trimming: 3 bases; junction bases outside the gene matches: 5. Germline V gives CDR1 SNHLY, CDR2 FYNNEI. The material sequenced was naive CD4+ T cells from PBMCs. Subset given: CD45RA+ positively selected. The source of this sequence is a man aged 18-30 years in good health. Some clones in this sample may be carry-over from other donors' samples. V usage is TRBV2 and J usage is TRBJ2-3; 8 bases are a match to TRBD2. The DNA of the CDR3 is TGTGCCAGCAGCCTAGGGACTAGGACAGATACGCAGTATTTT. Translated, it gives CASSLGTRTDTQYF.